This T cell receptor beta chain was observed in a study of blood T cell repertoires in COVID-19. In the study overall: Researchers got acute and convalescent COVID-19 samples from the United States, Italy and Spain. PBMCs, B-cell-depleted T cells, or T cells provided the cDNA or gDNA that made up the material.

Original processing methods: Amplification from reference gene primers served as the basis for estimated nucleated cell counts. Here immunoSEQ multiplex PCR was the method, and the copy in TCRdb shows in-frame clones only, minus some. For V, J and clone size, that table is used; D and trimming come from the DNA. The sample holds a few hundred thousand clones, about 88% seen once. Germline V gives CDR1 MNHEY, CDR2 SMNVEV (reference sequence). J lost 5 bases, V lost 3 bases, and 3 bases had no gene match. The CDR3 totals 14 residues. Specimen: peripheral blood. This chain connects TRBV27 to TRBJ2-2; 7 nucleotides agree with TRBD2. The receptor was isolated from a man between 18 and 35 years old with active or convalescent COVID-19. CDR3 in amino acids: CASSFGLGTGELFF. In DNA form, the CDR3 reads TGTGCCAGCAGTTTCGGACTAGGTACCGGGGAGCTGTTTTTT.